This T cell receptor beta chain was documented in a study of response to subunit inactivated influenza vaccine. Trimming pared 3 bases from V and 4 bases from J, leaving 7 bases between. The length of the CDR3 is 12 residues. CDR1 and CDR2 (germline): DFQATT, SNEGSKA (reference sequence). A few counts support this clonotype. The antigen is undetermined. One entry per CDR3 protein, called by TCRdb with MiXCR from the RT-PCR reads. The sample lists approximately 700,000 distinct CDR3 sequences, more than 11% occurring once. Whole-study findings and limits: A suggestion made by the authors is that each seasonal influenza vaccination recruits few new T cells.

The chain joins TRBV20-1 to TRBJ2-1; a possible D gene is TRBD1 (6 bases). The origin of this receptor is a man aged 50-59 years who received an inactivated influenza vaccine. The starting material was PBMCs from blood, obtained 14 days before vaccination. CDR3 sequence reads: CSASDRYNEQFF. The CDR3 coding sequence is TGCAGTGCTAGTGACAGGTACAATGAGCAGTTCTTC.